This T cell receptor beta chain was identified in a study of T-cell reconstitution after alpha-beta-depleted transplantation in children. General study results and limits: Several hundred graft clones that had expanded were reportedly the source of alpha-beta T cells about two months after transplant. For some patients, TCRbeta diversity was high at day 60 because of recipient T cells and thymic progenitors that survived. Newly produced T cells mostly accounted for T-cell counts and diversity one year post-transplant.

Preparation of the TCRbeta library was carried out with unique molecular identifiers. Using its own MiXCR run on the PCR reads, TCRdb lists one record per CDR3 protein. The profile covers about 190,000 distinct CDR3 sequences, with around 10% appearing a single time and roughly 13% taken by the ten largest. This clonotype came up many times. What it binds is not known. Trimming pared 0 bases from V and 8 bases from J, leaving 5 bases between. The CDR3 contains 13 residues. This TCR derives from a boy aged 2-15 years with acute myeloid leukemia, due to receive a stem cell transplant. The chain uses TRBV12-3 or TRBV12-4 and TRBJ1-6, with no clear D. Sequencing used PBMCs, obtained before TCRalphabeta/CD19-depleted stem cell transplant. Here the CDR3 reads CASSLAPDSPLHF. Here the CDR3 DNA reads TGTGCCAGCAGTTTAGCGCCCGATTCACCCCTCCACTTT.